This is a list of T cell receptor beta chains from one sample in a study of blood T cell repertoires in COVID-19. Method: immunoSEQ multiplex PCR; TCRdb's copy keeps in-frame clones and lacks some. This table holds roughly 250,000 clones, approximately 90% found once. Sequences were obtained from PBMCs or T cells enriched from blood (not recorded which). The receptors here all came from a woman aged 25-40 years with acute COVID-19. CDR3s include the opening cysteine and the closing phenylalanine or tryptophan. Each record gives: J gene, V gene, clone size, D gene, CDR3 protein, CDR3 DNA. D genes are given only for firm matches. Expanded clones get a size class; other rows say once, few or many, or leave the size out.

j_gene: TRBJ1-5
v_gene: TRBV7-8
abundance: .
d_gene: .
CDR3aa: CASSPRDSNQPQHF
CDR3nt: TGTGCCAGCAGCCCGAGAGATAGCAATCAGCCCCAGCATTTT

j_gene: TRBJ1-1
v_gene: TRBV5-1
abundance: .
d_gene: .
CDR3aa: CASSLEQRLNTEAFF
CDR3nt: TGCGCCAGCAGCTTGGAACAGAGACTGAACACTGAAGCTTTCTTT

j_gene: TRBJ2-5
v_gene: TRBV11-2
abundance: .
d_gene: TRBD1
CDR3aa: CASSLGRGETQYF
CDR3nt: TGTGCCAGCAGCTTAGGCAGGGGGGAGACCCAGTACTTC

j_gene: TRBJ2-2
v_gene: TRBV5-6
abundance: .
d_gene: TRBD2
CDR3aa: CASKKTSGANTGELFF
CDR3nt: TGTGCCAGCAAAAAAACTAGCGGGGCGAACACCGGGGAGCTGTTTTTT

j_gene: TRBJ1-2
v_gene: TRBV27
abundance: .
d_gene: .
CDR3aa: CASSLLANYGYTF
CDR3nt: TGTGCCAGCAGTTTATTGGCCAACTATGGCTACACCTTC

j_gene: TRBJ2-1
v_gene: TRBV28
abundance: .
d_gene: TRBD2
CDR3aa: CASSSIAGPVYNEQFF
CDR3nt: TGTGCCAGCAGTTCGATAGCGGGCCCCGTCTACAATGAGCAGTTCTTC

j_gene: TRBJ2-7
v_gene: TRBV13
abundance: .
d_gene: TRBD1
CDR3aa: CASSLRQGLYEQYF
CDR3nt: TGTGCCAGCAGCCTCCGACAGGGGCTCTACGAGCAGTACTTC

j_gene: TRBJ2-2
v_gene: TRBV9
abundance: .
d_gene: .
CDR3aa: CASKITGGELFF
CDR3nt: TGTGCCAGCAAGATCACAGGCGGGGAGCTGTTTTTT

j_gene: TRBJ1-5
v_gene: TRBV2
abundance: .
d_gene: TRBD1
CDR3aa: CASSSDRAGLQPQHF
CDR3nt: TGTGCCAGCAGCTCGGACAGGGCAGGATTGCAGCCCCAGCATTTT

j_gene: TRBJ2-1
v_gene: TRBV15
abundance: .
d_gene: .
CDR3aa: CATSRAAGRYNEQFF
CDR3nt: TGTGCCACCAGCAGAGCTGCGGGGCGGTACAATGAGCAGTTCTTC

j_gene: TRBJ1-2
v_gene: TRBV6-5
abundance: .
d_gene: .
CDR3aa: CASSNVQGARYGYTF
CDR3nt: TGTGCCAGCAGCAATGTACAGGGAGCCCGATATGGCTACACCTTC

j_gene: TRBJ1-5
v_gene: TRBV28
abundance: .
d_gene: TRBD1
CDR3aa: CASSRRQGGSNQPQHF
CDR3nt: TGTGCCAGCAGCCGACGACAGGGGGGGAGCAATCAGCCCCAGCATTTT

j_gene: TRBJ1-2
v_gene: TRBV29-1
abundance: once
d_gene: TRBD1
CDR3aa: CSVEREGALGYTF
CDR3nt: TGCAGCGTTGAACGGGAGGGGGCGCTTGGCTACACCTTC

j_gene: TRBJ2-1
v_gene: TRBV11-2
abundance: many
d_gene: TRBD2
CDR3aa: CASSYPEDGRSDEQFF
CDR3nt: TGTGCCAGCAGTTACCCCGAAGACGGGAGGAGTGATGAGCAGTTCTTC

j_gene: TRBJ2-1
v_gene: TRBV7-6
abundance: .
d_gene: .
CDR3aa: CASSLGSGGGGYEQFF
CDR3nt: TGTGCCAGCAGCTTAGGGAGCGGAGGCGGAGGCTATGAGCAGTTCTTC

j_gene: TRBJ1-2
v_gene: TRBV4-2
abundance: .
d_gene: .
CDR3aa: CASSQDPGRGYTF
CDR3nt: TGTGCCAGCAGCCAAGATCCAGGGAGGGGCTACACCTTC

j_gene: TRBJ1-2
v_gene: TRBV6-5
abundance: .
d_gene: .
CDR3aa: CASSPLGGRDGYTF
CDR3nt: TGTGCCAGCAGTCCTCTCGGGGGGCGGGATGGCTACACCTTC

j_gene: TRBJ2-1
v_gene: TRBV7-8
abundance: once
d_gene: .
CDR3aa: CASSKITDSGQFF
CDR3nt: TGTGCCAGCAGCAAGATCACAGACAGTGGCCAGTTCTTC

j_gene: TRBJ2-3
v_gene: TRBV29-1
abundance: .
d_gene: .
CDR3aa: CSYTPGPDTQYF
CDR3nt: TGCAGCTACACTCCGGGTCCAGATACGCAGTATTTT

j_gene: TRBJ1-6
v_gene: TRBV3-1/TRBV3-2
abundance: .
d_gene: TRBD1
CDR3aa: CASSMYGTGSSPLHF
CDR3nt: TGTGCCAGCAGCATGTACGGGACAGGGTCTTCACCCCTCCACTTT

j_gene: TRBJ2-5
v_gene: TRBV4-1
abundance: .
d_gene: TRBD1
CDR3aa: CASSPSDRGTLQETQYF
CDR3nt: TGCGCCAGCAGCCCATCGGACAGGGGGACACTACAAGAGACCCAGTACTTC

j_gene: TRBJ2-1
v_gene: TRBV7-7
abundance: .
d_gene: TRBD2
CDR3aa: CASSHGPAGASNEQFF
CDR3nt: TGTGCTAGCAGCCATGGCCCGGCGGGAGCATCCAATGAGCAGTTCTTC

j_gene: TRBJ2-3
v_gene: TRBV7-3
abundance: once
d_gene: .
CDR3aa: CASSRGQTRTDTQYF
CDR3nt: TGTGCCAGCAGCCGCGGACAGACCCGCACAGATACGCAGTATTTT

j_gene: TRBJ1-6
v_gene: TRBV19
abundance: few
d_gene: .
CDR3aa: CASSAWFLSESLHF
CDR3nt: TGTGCCAGTAGTGCTTGGTTCCTCTCGGAGTCCCTCCACTTT

j_gene: TRBJ1-2
v_gene: TRBV9
abundance: .
d_gene: .
CDR3aa: CASSVGADSYDGYTF
CDR3nt: TGTGCCAGCAGCGTAGGTGCTGACAGCTATGATGGCTACACCTTC

j_gene: TRBJ1-2
v_gene: TRBV5-4
abundance: .
d_gene: .
CDR3aa: CASSLAGAANGYTF
CDR3nt: TGTGCCAGCAGCTTGGCTGGGGCCGCAAATGGCTACACCTTC

j_gene: TRBJ1-2
v_gene: TRBV19
abundance: .
d_gene: TRBD1
CDR3aa: CASSMGWTGSGYTF
CDR3nt: TGTGCCAGTAGTATGGGTTGGACAGGGTCTGGCTACACCTTC

j_gene: TRBJ1-6
v_gene: TRBV3-1/TRBV3-2
abundance: .
d_gene: .
CDR3aa: CASSPRGAVSPLHF
CDR3nt: TGTGCCAGCAGCCCCAGGGGCGCAGTTTCACCCCTCCACTTT

j_gene: TRBJ1-2
v_gene: TRBV24-1
abundance: .
d_gene: TRBD1
CDR3aa: CATRGLAGTGRGYTF
CDR3nt: TGTGCCACCAGGGGATTGGCCGGGACAGGGCGCGGCTACACCTTC

j_gene: TRBJ2-3
v_gene: TRBV28
abundance: .
d_gene: .
CDR3aa: CASSFVGGPDTQYF
CDR3nt: TGTGCCAGCAGTTTTGTGGGGGGACCAGATACGCAGTATTTT

j_gene: TRBJ1-2
v_gene: TRBV7-9
abundance: .
d_gene: TRBD1
CDR3aa: CASIETGPGYTF
CDR3nt: TGTGCCAGCATCGAGACAGGGCCAGGCTACACCTTC

j_gene: TRBJ2-1
v_gene: TRBV24-1
abundance: .
d_gene: TRBD1
CDR3aa: CATSDPRQGHNEQFF
CDR3nt: TGTGCCACCAGTGATCCGCGACAGGGGCACAATGAGCAGTTCTTC

j_gene: TRBJ1-1
v_gene: TRBV6-5
abundance: few
d_gene: .
CDR3aa: CASSYGGSTEAFF
CDR3nt: TGTGCCAGCAGTTACGGGGGGTCGACTGAAGCTTTCTTT

j_gene: TRBJ1-1
v_gene: TRBV5-1
abundance: .
d_gene: .
CDR3aa: CASSQLSGMNTEAFF
CDR3nt: TGCGCCAGCAGTCAGCTCTCAGGGATGAACACTGAAGCTTTCTTT

j_gene: TRBJ2-3
v_gene: TRBV7-6
abundance: .
d_gene: TRBD2
CDR3aa: CASSLAGRGTDTQYF
CDR3nt: TGTGCCAGCAGCTTAGCCGGGAGGGGAACAGATACGCAGTATTTT

j_gene: TRBJ1-4
v_gene: TRBV5-6
abundance: .
d_gene: .
CDR3aa: CASSLTSEKLFF
CDR3nt: TGTGCCAGCAGCTTAACGAGTGAAAAACTGTTTTTT

j_gene: TRBJ2-5
v_gene: TRBV9
abundance: .
d_gene: TRBD2
CDR3aa: CASSVGLAGGIETQYF
CDR3nt: TGTGCCAGCAGCGTAGGTCTAGCGGGGGGGATTGAGACCCAGTACTTC

j_gene: TRBJ2-7
v_gene: TRBV11-2
abundance: .
d_gene: .
CDR3aa: CASSSRTNYEQYF
CDR3nt: TGTGCCAGCAGCTCACGGACAAACTACGAGCAGTACTTC

j_gene: TRBJ2-5
v_gene: TRBV7-6
abundance: .
d_gene: .
CDR3aa: CASSLQETQYF
CDR3nt: TGTGCCAGCAGCCTGCAAGAGACCCAGTACTTC

j_gene: TRBJ2-5
v_gene: TRBV2
abundance: .
d_gene: TRBD2
CDR3aa: CASSPRTRAGGQETQYF
CDR3nt: TGTGCCAGCAGTCCCCGGACGCGAGCGGGGGGGCAGGAGACCCAGTACTTC

j_gene: TRBJ1-1
v_gene: TRBV5-6
abundance: .
d_gene: TRBD1
CDR3aa: CASSFAWDREDTEAFF
CDR3nt: TGTGCCAGCAGCTTCGCTTGGGACAGGGAGGACACTGAAGCTTTCTTT